This is a list of T cell receptor beta chains from one sample in a study of metastatic and nonmetastatic thyroid tumors. TCRdb recomputed clones from the PCR reads via MiXCR. The table includes around 30,000 clones, less than 25% detected once. Material for sequencing was blood. The receptors were sampled from a female donor with papillary thyroid cancer or a benign thyroid nodule (not recorded which). Some clones in this sample may be carry-over from other donors' samples. CDR3s include the opening cysteine and the closing phenylalanine or tryptophan. Fields, in order: clone size, J gene, V gene, D gene, CDR3 protein, CDR3 DNA. A D gene is named only where the DNA matches it firmly. Clone sizes are given selectively: once, few, many, or a class where the clone is expanded.

clone size: few
J gene: TRBJ2-2
V gene: TRBV6-1
D gene: TRBD2
CDR3 protein: CASSESLAGASWELFF
CDR3 DNA: TGTGCCAGCAGTGAAAGTTTAGCGGGAGCCTCCTGGGAACTGTTTTTT

clone size: many
J gene: TRBJ1-1
V gene: TRBV5-4
D gene: NA
CDR3 protein: CASSWRGGVTEAFF
CDR3 DNA: TGTGCCAGCAGCTGGCGCGGGGGCGTCACTGAAGCTTTCTTT

clone size: many
J gene: TRBJ1-2
V gene: TRBV20-1
D gene: TRBD1
CDR3 protein: CSARDTAGGGYGYTF
CDR3 DNA: TGCAGTGCTAGAGATACGGCAGGGGGTGGCTATGGCTACACCTTC

clone size: many
J gene: TRBJ2-5
V gene: TRBV4-1
D gene: NA
CDR3 protein: CASSQVRLETQYF
CDR3 DNA: TGCGCCAGCAGCCAAGTCCGCTTGGAGACCCAGTACTTC

clone size: many
J gene: TRBJ2-5
V gene: TRBV14
D gene: NA
CDR3 protein: CASSQTMETQYF
CDR3 DNA: TGTGCCAGCAGCCAAACGATGGAGACCCAGTACTTC

clone size: NA
J gene: TRBJ2-3
V gene: TRBV6-4
D gene: TRBD2
CDR3 protein: CAISDGGSGRANTDRKYF
CDR3 DNA: TGTGCCATCAGTGACGGAGGTAGCGGGAGAGCTAACACAGATAGGAAGTATTTT

clone size: medium-sized
J gene: TRBJ2-1
V gene: TRBV6-1
D gene: TRBD2
CDR3 protein: CASSEEAGGSYNEQFF
CDR3 DNA: TGTGCCAGCAGTGAAGAAGCGGGAGGCTCCTACAATGAGCAGTTCTTC

clone size: many
J gene: TRBJ2-7
V gene: TRBV27
D gene: TRBD2
CDR3 protein: CASSETSGRVYEQYF
CDR3 DNA: TGTGCCAGCAGTGAAACTAGCGGGAGAGTGTACGAGCAGTACTTC

clone size: many
J gene: TRBJ2-5
V gene: TRBV9
D gene: TRBD2
CDR3 protein: CASSVSGSAQETQYF
CDR3 DNA: TGTGCCAGCAGCGTTAGCGGGAGTGCCCAGGAGACCCAGTACTTC

clone size: NA
J gene: TRBJ2-5
V gene: TRBV7-2
D gene: NA
CDR3 protein: CASRVEGGRGTQYF
CDR3 DNA: TGTGCCAGCAGAGTAGAAGGGGGACGGGGGACCCAGTACTTC

clone size: many
J gene: TRBJ2-2
V gene: TRBV20-1
D gene: TRBD2
CDR3 protein: CSAIPIAGSYSGELFF
CDR3 DNA: TGCAGTGCTATACCCATAGCGGGGAGCTATTCCGGGGAGCTGTTTTTT

clone size: many
J gene: TRBJ1-1
V gene: TRBV12-3/TRBV12-4
D gene: NA
CDR3 protein: CASTKIRDTEAFF
CDR3 DNA: TGTGCCAGCACTAAAATCAGGGACACTGAAGCTTTCTTT

clone size: many
J gene: TRBJ1-2
V gene: TRBV28
D gene: NA
CDR3 protein: CASSLSLDRSTF
CDR3 DNA: TGTGCCAGCAGTCTAAGTCTGGACAGATCAACCTTC

clone size: many
J gene: TRBJ2-7
V gene: TRBV20-1
D gene: NA
CDR3 protein: CSARAQSYEQYF
CDR3 DNA: TGCAGTGCTAGAGCCCAGAGTTACGAGCAGTACTTC

clone size: many
J gene: TRBJ2-1
V gene: TRBV5-1
D gene: NA
CDR3 protein: CASSWSGPNEQFF
CDR3 DNA: TGCGCCAGCAGTTGGAGCGGGCCCAATGAGCAGTTCTTC

clone size: NA
J gene: TRBJ2-4
V gene: TRBV6-1
D gene: TRBD1
CDR3 protein: CASRLLTGLKNIQYF
CDR3 DNA: TGTGCCAGCAGGTTGCTGACAGGGCTCAAAAACATTCAGTACTTC

clone size: many
J gene: TRBJ2-5
V gene: TRBV5-1
D gene: NA
CDR3 protein: CASSLGLLDKTQYF
CDR3 DNA: TGCGCCAGCAGCTTGGGACTTCTGGATAAGACCCAGTACTTC

clone size: many
J gene: TRBJ1-5
V gene: TRBV7-2
D gene: NA
CDR3 protein: CASSLYWGNQPQHF
CDR3 DNA: TGTGCCAGCAGCTTATATTGGGGCAATCAGCCCCAGCATTTT

clone size: many
J gene: TRBJ1-1
V gene: TRBV7-9
D gene: NA
CDR3 protein: CASSPETREAFF
CDR3 DNA: TGTGCCAGCAGCCCAGAGACACGGGAAGCTTTCTTT

clone size: many
J gene: TRBJ1-1
V gene: TRBV20-1
D gene: NA
CDR3 protein: CSAREADLNTEAFF
CDR3 DNA: TGCAGTGCTAGAGAGGCGGACTTGAACACTGAAGCTTTCTTT